These 6 T cell receptor beta chains were sequenced from one sample in a study of T-cell memory formation after mild COVID-19. TCRdb used MiXCR to reprocess the 5' RACE reads, holding one entry per CDR3 protein. The table shows some 340,000 distinct CDR3 sequences, with 10% to 15% occurring only once. The sample was PBMCs or a T cell subset sorted from them (not recorded which). The receptors come from a man younger than 35 who had mild COVID-19 (a few samples of this study predate the infection). Cell type and time point are not known.

This clonotype was detected many times. The chain uses TRBV5-1 and TRBJ1-5; D might be TRBD1 (6 bases). This CDR3 region has 15 residues. The V gene's germline CDR1 is SGHRS and CDR2 YFSETQ. The V gene lost 1 base and the J gene lost 5 bases, with 13 bases spanning the gap. CDR3 protein: CASSLSPGDYQPQHF. CDR3 nucleotides: TGCGCCAGCAGCTTGTCTCCAGGGGACTATCAGCCCCAGCATTTT. Based on the CDR3 plus reference TRBV5-1 and TRBJ1-5, the full variable domain is KAGVTQTPRYLIKTRGQQVTLSCSPISGHRSVSWYQQTPGQGLQFLFEYFSETQRNKGNFPGRFSGRQFSNSRSEMNVSTLELGDSALYLCASSLSPGDYQPQHFGDGTRLSIL.

This clonotype appeared a few times. The J gene is TRBJ2-2, the V gene TRBV6-2 or TRBV6-3; 7 bases align to TRBD1. CDR1 MNHEY and CDR2 SVGEGT come from the germline V gene. The CDR3 contains 14 residues. Trimming cost V 11 bases and J 2 bases; bases outside gene matches: 8. CDR3 sequence reads: CAGKQGLNTGELFF. The CDR3 DNA is TGTGCCGGGAAACAGGGGCTCAACACCGGGGAGCTGTTTTTT.

The chain couples TRBV5-4 to TRBJ2-3; 10 bases match TRBD2. Per germline, CDR1 SGHNT and CDR2 YYREEE (reference sequence). The CDR3 covers 15 residues. V lost 2 bases and J lost 6; bases outside the gene matches: 6. CDR3 nucleotide sequence: TGTGCCAGCAGCTTTAGCCTAGCGGGGGATGATACGCAGTATTTT. It yields the protein CASSFSLAGDDTQYF.

CDR3 region: CASSISIGLARDEQFF. CDR3 DNA: TGTGCCAGCAGCATATCCATAGGGTTAGCTCGGGATGAGCAGTTCTTC. The rearrangement uses TRBV7-6 and TRBJ2-1; no clear D. The CDR3 runs to 16 residues. Per the germline V gene, CDR1 is SGHVS and CDR2 is FNYEAQ. V was cut by 5 bases and J by 8 bases, with 22 bases left in between.

This chain links TRBV15 with TRBJ2-5, with D hard to call. This CDR3 region has 13 residues. The germline gives CDR1 LNHNV, CDR2 YYDKDF (reference sequence). V lost 4 bases to trimming and J lost 3 bases, with 9 bases between them. CDR3 residues: CATSNGPKETQYF. In DNA form, the CDR3 reads TGTGCCACCAGCAACGGACCGAAAGAGACCCAGTACTTC.

This clonotype was recorded a few times. The chain carries TRBV6-5 and TRBJ2-1; possible D gene TRBD1, 7 bases. Germline V lookup: CDR1 MNHEY, CDR2 SVGAGI. Trimming cost V 0 bases and J 7 bases, with 16 bases left between them. The CDR3 spans 16 residues. CDR3 sequence: CASSYSEGARGNEQFF. The CDR3, as DNA: TGTGCCAGCAGTTACTCGGAGGGGGCGCGAGGGAATGAGCAGTTCTTC.